A single sample gave rise to the 5 T cell receptor beta chains below, sequenced in a study of cytomegalovirus exposure and HLA in healthy donors. Researchers ran the PCR with 60 Vbeta and 13 Jbeta primers. The repertoire was sequenced with immunoSEQ multiplex PCR; TCRdb's copy has only in-frame clones and lacks some. The sample shows under 200,000 clones, around 80% of them seen only once. The specimen was PBMCs. The receptors derive from a middle-aged man in good health and CMV-seronegative.

This sequence joins TRBV19 and TRBJ2-1, with D possibly being TRBD1 (6 bases). The CDR3 extends over 15 amino acids. The V end lost 7 bases, the J end lost 0 bases, and 13 bases lay between the germline ends. In germline, CDR1 is LNHDA, CDR2 SQIVND (reference sequence). CDR3 DNA: TGTGCCAGTATCCAGACAGGAAGCTCCTACAATGAGCAGTTCTTC. This codes for CASIQTGSSYNEQFF. The entire variable domain, with the rest obtained from reference TRBV19 and TRBJ2-1, is as follows: DGGITQSPKYLFRKEGQNVTLSCEQNLNHDAMYWYRQDPGQGLRLIYYSQIVNDFQKGDIAEGYSVSREKKESFPLTVTSAQKNPTAFYLCASIQTGSSYNEQFFGPGTRLTVL.

J is TRBJ2-7 and V is TRBV11-2, with TRBD1 identical over 7 bases. Germline V gives CDR1 SGHAT, CDR2 FQNNGV. V shed 2 bases, J shed 2 bases, and the junction held 6 bases outside the gene matches. The CDR3 extends over 15 amino acids. The chain's CDR3 is CASSLTGVGPYEQYF. For the CDR3, the DNA is TGTGCCAGCAGCTTAACAGGGGTGGGTCCCTACGAGCAGTACTTC. Based on the CDR3 plus reference TRBV11-2 and TRBJ2-7, the full variable domain is EAGVAQSPRYKIIEKRQSVAFWCNPISGHATLYWYQQILGQGPKLLIQFQNNGVVDDSQLPKDRFSAERLKGVDSTLKIQPAKLEDSAVYLCASSLTGVGPYEQYFGPGTRLTVT.

The chain carries TRBV5-5 and TRBJ1-1; D ambiguous. CDR3 length: 12 amino acids. CDR1 and CDR2 from the germline V gene are SGHKS and YYEKEE (reference sequence). V was trimmed by 4 bases and J by 8 bases, leaving 12 bases between them. The CDR3 coding sequence is TGTGCCAGCAGCCCACTCGGGTTAGAAGCTTTCTTT. Amino acids: CASSPLGLEAFF.

In this sample, this clone turned up once. The chain combines TRBV11-3 with TRBJ2-1; the D gene is possibly TRBD2 (5 bases). The CDR3 is made up of 13 amino acids. V was trimmed by 0 bases and J by 7 bases, leaving 7 bases between them. Germline V lookup: CDR1 SGHNT, CDR2 YENEEA. The CDR3 here is CASSLERDNEQFF. CDR3 DNA: TGTGCCAGCAGCTTAGAGAGGGATAATGAGCAGTTCTTC.

The DNA for the CDR3 is TGCGCCAGCAGCCCCGGGACAGGCCCTCAGCCCCAGCATTTT. It specifies CASSPGTGPQPQHF. This chain connects TRBV5-1 to TRBJ1-5, with 8 bases lining up with TRBD1. This CDR3 comprises 14 residues. Germline V gene lookup returns CDR1 SGHRS and CDR2 YFSETQ. V shed 4 bases, J shed 6 bases, and the junction held 6 bases outside the gene matches.